These T cell receptor beta chains were read from a single sample in a study of regulatory T cells in long-lasting Graves disease. TCRdb re-derived calls from the multiplex PCR reads in MiXCR, one entry per CDR3 protein. The repertoire holds 300,000 to 400,000 distinct CDR3 sequences, 16% seen once, with roughly 30% in the top ten. These data were also filed under a second study, of T cells in Graves' hyperthyroidism and ophthalmopathy.

The sequencing here drew on peripheral blood mononuclear cells (PBMCs), taken at new diagnosis, from a patient treated with antithyroid drugs. These receptors were collected from a man aged 35-49 years with Graves disease. The CDR3 runs from the conserved cysteine through the conserved F or W. D genes are given only for firm matches. Expanded clones are given a class, and other clones once, few, many or no size at all.

v_call,j_call,d_call,clone_size,cdr3_nt,cdr3_aa
TRBV24-1,TRBJ1-5,.,many,TGTGCCACCAGTGATCCGTCAAAGGGTGCAAGTCAGCCCCAGCATTTT,CATSDPSKGASQPQHF
TRBV6-1,TRBJ1-5,.,many,TGTGCCAGCAGTGTTTATAGGGCGAATCAGCCCCAGCATTTT,CASSVYRANQPQHF
TRBV5-1,TRBJ2-5,.,few,TGCGCCAGCAGCGTAAACCAAGAGACCCAGTACTTC,CASSVNQETQYF
TRBV5-4,TRBJ1-1,.,many,TGTGCCAGCACCGATAGGGACTCTACTGAAGCTTTCTTT,CASTDRDSTEAFF
TRBV29-1,TRBJ2-1,.,.,TGCAGCGTTGCTCGCCGGGGTTATGAGCAGTTCTTC,CSVARRGYEQFF
TRBV5-1,TRBJ1-1,.,.,TGCGCCAGCAGCCGACCGGGGTGGACTGAAGCTTTCTTT,CASSRPGWTEAFF
TRBV28,TRBJ2-7,TRBD1,.,TGTGCCAGCAGTCCACCGGGACAGAGATCCTACGAGCAGTACTTC,CASSPPGQRSYEQYF
TRBV28,TRBJ2-5,.,many,TGTGCCAGCAGCCGATCGGGCTGGGAGACCCAGTACTTC,CASSRSGWETQYF
TRBV15,TRBJ1-6,.,few,TGTGCCACCAGCAGAGATGACACAGGGCTTAATTCACTCCTCCACTTT,CATSRDDTGLNSLLHF
TRBV6-1,TRBJ1-5,.,.,TGTGCCAGCAGTGAAATGACTGGAGGACACAGGGTTGGACAGCCCCAGCATTTT,CASSEMTGGHRVGQPQHF
TRBV5-1,TRBJ1-4,.,.,TGCGCCAGCAGCTTGGTCGGGCAGATCGAAAAACTGTTTTTT,CASSLVGQIEKLFF
TRBV6-1,TRBJ2-4,TRBD1,many,TGTGCCAGCAGGCTCACAGGGGGCGGACAAAACATTCAGTACTTC,CASRLTGGGQNIQYF
TRBV2,TRBJ2-1,TRBD1,many,TGCGCCAGCAGCTTAAGGACAGGGGACAATGAGCAGTTCTTC,CASSLRTGDNEQFF
TRBV9,TRBJ1-4,TRBD1,many,TGTGCCAGCAGCTCCTCCGGGGACAGGGGTGAAAAACTGTTTTTT,CASSSSGDRGEKLFF
TRBV19,TRBJ2-3,.,.,TGTGCCAGTCGGTCCCTAGGCACAGATACGCAGTATTTT,CASRSLGTDTQYF
TRBV29-1,TRBJ2-3,.,.,TGCAGCGCTCATGGGCAGGGCGCAGATACGCAGTATTTT,CSAHGQGADTQYF
TRBV20-1,TRBJ1-4,.,.,TGCAGTGGGAAAAGGGGGGAGGAAAAACTGTTTTTT,CSGKRGEEKLFF
TRBV12-3/TRBV12-4,TRBJ1-3,.,many,TGTGCCAGCAGCCCCGGGAGGGTATCAGGAAACACCATATATTTT,CASSPGRVSGNTIYF
TRBV28,TRBJ2-7,.,many,TGTGCCAGCAGTCTACCGGAACAGGGATCCTACGAGCAGTACTTC,CASSLPEQGSYEQYF
TRBV19,TRBJ1-1,.,many,TGTGCCAGTAGGAAGATAAGGAACACTGAAGCTTTCTTT,CASRKIRNTEAFF